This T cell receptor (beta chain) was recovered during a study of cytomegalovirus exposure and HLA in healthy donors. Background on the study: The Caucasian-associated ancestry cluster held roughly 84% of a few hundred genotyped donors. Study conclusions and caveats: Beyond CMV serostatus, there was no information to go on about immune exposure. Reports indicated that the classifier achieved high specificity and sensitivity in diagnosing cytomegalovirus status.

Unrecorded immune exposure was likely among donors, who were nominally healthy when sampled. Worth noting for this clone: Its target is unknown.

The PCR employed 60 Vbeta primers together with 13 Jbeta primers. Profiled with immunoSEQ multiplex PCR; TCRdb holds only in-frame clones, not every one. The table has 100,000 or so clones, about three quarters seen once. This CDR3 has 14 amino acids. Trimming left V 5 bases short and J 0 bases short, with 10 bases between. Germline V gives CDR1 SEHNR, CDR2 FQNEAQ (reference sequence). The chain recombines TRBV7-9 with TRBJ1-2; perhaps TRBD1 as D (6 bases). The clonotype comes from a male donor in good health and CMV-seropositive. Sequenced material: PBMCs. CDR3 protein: CASSPDRSNYGYTF. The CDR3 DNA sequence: TGTGCCAGCAGCCCTGACAGGTCTAACTATGGCTACACCTTC.